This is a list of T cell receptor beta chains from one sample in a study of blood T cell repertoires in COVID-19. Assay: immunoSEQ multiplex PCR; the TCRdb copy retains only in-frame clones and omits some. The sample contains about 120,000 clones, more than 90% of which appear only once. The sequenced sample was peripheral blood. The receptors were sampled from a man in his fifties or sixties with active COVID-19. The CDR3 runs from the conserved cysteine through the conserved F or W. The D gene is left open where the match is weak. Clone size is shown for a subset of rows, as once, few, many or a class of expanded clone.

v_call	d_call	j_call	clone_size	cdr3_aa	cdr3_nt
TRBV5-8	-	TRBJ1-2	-	CASTEGVLGYTF	TGTGCCAGCACTGAGGGGGTGCTGGGCTACACCTTC
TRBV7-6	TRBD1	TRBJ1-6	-	CASSPWDRERSPLHF	TGTGCCAGCAGCCCTTGGGACAGGGAACGTTCACCCCTCCACTTT
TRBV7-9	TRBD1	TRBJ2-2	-	CASSLLLGQGATGELFF	TGTGCCAGCAGCTTACTGCTGGGACAGGGGGCCACCGGGGAGCTGTTTTTT
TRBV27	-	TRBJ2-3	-	CASSLQRVPDTQYF	TGTGCCAGCAGTTTACAGCGGGTCCCAGATACGCAGTATTTT
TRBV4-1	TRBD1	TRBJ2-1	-	CASSQVPQGAGYEQFF	TGCGCCAGCAGCCAAGTCCCACAGGGGGCTGGATATGAGCAGTTCTTC
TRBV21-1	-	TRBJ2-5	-	CASSKEIYRGLLETQYF	TGTGCCAGCAGCAAAGAAATTTATAGGGGGCTGTTGGAGACCCAGTACTTC
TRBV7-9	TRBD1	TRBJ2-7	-	CASSLDTGTAFSYEQYF	TGTGCCAGCAGCTTAGATACCGGGACAGCCTTCTCCTACGAGCAGTACTTC
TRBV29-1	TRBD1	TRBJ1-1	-	CSVGQVNTEAFF	TGCAGCGTAGGACAGGTGAACACTGAAGCTTTCTTT
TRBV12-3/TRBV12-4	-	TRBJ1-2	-	CASSSTGYGYTF	TGTGCCAGCAGTTCCACGGGCTATGGCTACACCTTC
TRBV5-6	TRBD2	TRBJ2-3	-	CASSFFAGAQTDTQYF	TGTGCCAGCAGCTTTTTTGCGGGAGCTCAAACAGATACGCAGTATTTT
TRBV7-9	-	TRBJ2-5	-	CASSLGGSGPQETQYF	TGTGCCAGCAGCTTAGGTGGTAGCGGACCCCAAGAGACCCAGTACTTC
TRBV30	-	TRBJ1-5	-	CAWKGDGNQPQHF	TGTGCCTGGAAGGGAGACGGAAATCAGCCCCAGCATTTT
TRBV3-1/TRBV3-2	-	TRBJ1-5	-	CASSPSRGSQPQHF	TGTGCCAGCAGCCCCTCTAGGGGGTCTCAGCCCCAGCATTTT
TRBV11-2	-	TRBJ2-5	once	CASSLARTPQETQYF	TGTGCCAGCAGCTTAGCCCGGACACCACAAGAGACCCAGTACTTC
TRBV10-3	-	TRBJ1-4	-	CAINGGPNEKLFF	TGTGCCATCAACGGAGGGCCAAATGAAAAACTGTTTTTT
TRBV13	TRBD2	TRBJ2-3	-	CASSLLGGLAGTDTQYF	TGTGCCAGCAGCTTATTAGGGGGCCTAGCGGGGACAGATACGCAGTATTTT
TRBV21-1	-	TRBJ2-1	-	CASSKQGQFF	TGTGCCAGCAGCAAACAGGGGCAGTTCTTC
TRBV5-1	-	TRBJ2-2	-	CASSLAGSYAGELFF	TGCGCCAGCAGCTTGGCCGGGTCCTACGCCGGGGAGCTGTTTTTT
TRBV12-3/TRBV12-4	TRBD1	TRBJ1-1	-	CASSRLRGLKAFF	TGTGCCAGCAGTAGACTCAGGGGGCTAAAGGCTTTCTTT
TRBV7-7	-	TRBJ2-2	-	CASSLASGIDTGELFF	TGTGCCAGCAGCTTAGCCTCGGGGATCGACACCGGGGAGCTGTTTTTT
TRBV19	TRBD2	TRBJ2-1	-	CASSEGLLREGPYNEQFF	TGTGCCAGTAGTGAGGGGCTTCTGCGGGAGGGTCCCTACAATGAGCAGTTCTTC
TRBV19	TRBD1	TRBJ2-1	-	CASSGTADNEQFF	TGTGCCAGTAGCGGGACAGCCGACAATGAGCAGTTCTTC
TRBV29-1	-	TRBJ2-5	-	CSVEVNGAGETQYF	TGCAGCGTTGAAGTAAATGGGGCTGGAGAGACCCAGTACTTC
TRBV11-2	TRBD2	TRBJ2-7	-	CASSPYRGGPSFYEQYF	TGTGCCAGCAGCCCTTACCGGGGGGGGCCTAGTTTCTACGAGCAGTACTTC
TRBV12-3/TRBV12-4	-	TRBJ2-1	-	CASSSSSEQFF	TGTGCCAGCAGTTCTTCTAGTGAGCAGTTCTTC
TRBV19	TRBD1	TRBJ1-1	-	CASSRTGASSEAFF	TGTGCCAGTAGTCGGACAGGGGCGAGCTCTGAAGCTTTCTTT
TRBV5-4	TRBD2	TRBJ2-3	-	CASSLALTSGDRLRNTQYF	TGTGCCAGCAGCTTGGCCCTTACTAGCGGGGACCGGTTGCGAAATACGCAGTATTTT
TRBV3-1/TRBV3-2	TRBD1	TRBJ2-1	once	CASSQVLGQGANRQFF	TGTGCCAGCAGCCAAGTGCTCGGACAGGGGGCGAATCGGCAGTTCTTC
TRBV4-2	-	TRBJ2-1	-	CASSQGTSNGQFF	TGTGCCAGCAGCCAAGGGACAAGTAATGGGCAGTTCTTC
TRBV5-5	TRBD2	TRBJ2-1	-	CASSLARTSGRENEQFF	TGTGCCAGCAGCTTGGCCCGGACTAGCGGGAGGGAAAATGAGCAGTTCTTC
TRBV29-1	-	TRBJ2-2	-	CSVEWAGFTGELFF	TGCAGCGTTGAGTGGGCAGGCTTCACCGGGGAGCTGTTTTTT
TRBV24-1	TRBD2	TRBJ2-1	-	CATSEPTSGRAGEQFF	TGTGCCACCAGTGAACCGACTAGCGGGAGGGCCGGTGAGCAGTTCTTC
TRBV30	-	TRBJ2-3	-	CAWSGAPRTDTQYF	TGTGCCTGGAGTGGGGCGCCTCGCACAGATACGCAGTATTTT
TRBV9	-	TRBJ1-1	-	CASSPGVGHQTEAFF	TGTGCCAGCAGCCCAGGAGTTGGACATCAAACTGAAGCTTTCTTT
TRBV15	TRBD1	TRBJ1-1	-	CATSKGQGNTEAFF	TGTGCCACCAGCAAGGGACAGGGGAACACTGAAGCTTTCTTT
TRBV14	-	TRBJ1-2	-	CASSPQGRGGYTF	TGTGCCAGCAGCCCCCAAGGGAGGGGTGGCTACACCTTC
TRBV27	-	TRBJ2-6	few	CASSVRGLSGANVLTF	TGTGCCAGCAGCGTAAGGGGCCTCTCTGGGGCCAACGTCCTGACTTTC
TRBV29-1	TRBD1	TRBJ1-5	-	CSVTQGTRQPQHF	TGCAGCGTGACACAGGGGACTAGACAGCCCCAGCATTTT
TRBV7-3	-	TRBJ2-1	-	CASSPPGGYNEQFF	TGTGCCAGCAGCCCGCCCGGGGGATACAATGAGCAGTTCTTC
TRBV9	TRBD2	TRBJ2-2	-	CASSVGGGTGLAAGELFF	TGTGCCAGCAGCGTAGGTGGGGGTACGGGACTAGCGGCCGGGGAGCTGTTTTTT
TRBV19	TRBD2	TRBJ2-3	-	CATQRLAGDSDTQYF	TGTGCCACACAGCGGCTAGCGGGAGACTCAGATACGCAGTATTTT
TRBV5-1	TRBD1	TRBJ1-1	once	CASSLPGQGATFF	TGCGCCAGCAGCTTACCGGGACAGGGGGCGACTTTCTTT
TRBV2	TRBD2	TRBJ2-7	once	CASSEVLAGGTYYEQYF	TGTGCCAGCAGTGAAGTGTTGGCGGGGGGGACTTACTACGAGCAGTACTTC
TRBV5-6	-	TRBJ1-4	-	CASSLVSGPAEKLFF	TGTGCCAGCAGCTTAGTTAGCGGGCCAGCTGAAAAACTGTTTTTT
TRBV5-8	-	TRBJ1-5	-	CASSPGLNQPQHF	TGTGCCAGCAGCCCGGGACTTAATCAGCCCCAGCATTTT
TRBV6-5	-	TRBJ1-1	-	CASRRTQNTEAFF	TGTGCCAGCAGACGTACTCAGAACACTGAAGCTTTCTTT
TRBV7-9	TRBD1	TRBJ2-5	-	CASSQKSTGWDETQYF	TGTGCCAGCAGCCAAAAATCGACAGGGTGGGATGAGACCCAGTACTTC
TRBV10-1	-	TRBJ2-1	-	CASRRDSGAEQFF	TGCGCCAGCAGGCGGGACTCGGGAGCTGAGCAGTTCTTC
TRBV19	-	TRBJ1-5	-	CASTNRQDRQPQHF	TGTGCCAGTACAAACAGGCAGGACCGTCAGCCCCAGCATTTT
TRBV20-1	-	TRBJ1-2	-	CSAYTQYGYTF	TGCAGTGCTTACACCCAGTATGGCTACACCTTC
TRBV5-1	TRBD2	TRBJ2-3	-	CASSSYSAGGTDTQYF	TGCGCCAGCAGCTCATATAGCGCGGGAGGCACAGATACGCAGTATTTT
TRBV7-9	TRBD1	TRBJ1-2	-	CASSSRGSHDGYTF	TGTGCCAGCAGCTCCAGGGGGTCCCATGATGGCTACACCTTC
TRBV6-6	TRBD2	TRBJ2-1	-	CAVAGLAGGDEQFF	TGTGCCGTGGCAGGGCTAGCGGGGGGAGATGAGCAGTTCTTC
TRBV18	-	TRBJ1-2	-	CASSPSGVVGYGYTF	TGTGCCAGCTCACCCTCAGGGGTAGTAGGGTATGGCTACACCTTC
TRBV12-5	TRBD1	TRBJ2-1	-	CASGLVSGGGNEQFF	TGTGCTAGTGGTTTGGTCTCAGGGGGCGGCAATGAGCAGTTCTTC
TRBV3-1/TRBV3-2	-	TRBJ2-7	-	CASSHGTNSYEQYF	TGTGCCAGCAGCCATGGGACAAACTCCTACGAGCAGTACTTC
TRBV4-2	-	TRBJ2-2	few	CASSLNPGLNTGELFF	TGTGCCAGCAGCCTAAATCCGGGACTTAACACCGGGGAGCTGTTTTTT